One sample yielded the 6 T cell receptor beta chains listed below, sequenced in a study of response to subunit inactivated influenza vaccine. TCRdb re-derived calls from the RT-PCR reads in MiXCR, one entry per CDR3 protein. Among about 650,000 distinct CDR3 sequences listed, 14% were seen once. The sample consisted of PBMCs from blood, taken approximately 15 days before vaccination. The receptors originated from a man aged 45 to 65 who received an inactivated influenza vaccine.

V is TRBV6-5 and J is TRBJ2-1; the match to TRBD2 covers 8 bases. Trimming took 2 bases from V and 3 from J; bases not matched to a gene: 6. The CDR3 length is 16 residues. Germline CDR1 reads MNHEY; CDR2 reads SVGAGI. DNA of the CDR3: TGTGCCAGCAGTTACGGGGCGGGAGGAAACTACAATGAGCAGTTCTTC. This translates into CASSYGAGGNYNEQFF.

This clonotype was seen a few times. The chain joins TRBV7-2 to TRBJ2-5; D might be TRBD1 (8 bases). The germline gives CDR1 SGHTA, CDR2 FQGNSA. Trimming shortened V by 5 bases and J by 5 bases, and 21 bases separated the two germline ends. The CDR3 has 16 residues. CDR3 sequence reads: CASSRTGGESQETQYF. In DNA form, the CDR3 reads TGTGCCAGCAGCAGAACAGGGGGGGAATCTCAGGAGACCCAGTACTTC.

In this sample, this clonotype turned up a few times. The chain links TRBV4-2 to TRBJ2-7; D is perhaps TRBD1 (5 bases). CDR1 and CDR2 from the germline V gene are LGHNA and YNFKEQ. V lost 4 bases, J lost 3 bases, and 10 bases lay in between. The CDR3 totals 13 residues. The CDR3 DNA is TGTGCCAGCAGCCCGACAGATATCTACGAGCAGTACTTC. Encoded protein: CASSPTDIYEQYF.

The table lists this clonotype with a few counts. V is TRBV5-5 and J is TRBJ1-5; D remains ambiguous. Germline V lookup: CDR1 SGHKS, CDR2 YYEKEE (reference sequence). Deletions cut 0 bases from V and 0 bases from J, with 4 bases between. The CDR3 totals 14 residues. The CDR3 protein is CASSLGISNQPQHF. CDR3 DNA: TGTGCCAGCAGCTTGGGCATTAGCAATCAGCCCCAGCATTTT.

V gene TRBV7-6 combines with J gene TRBJ2-3, with 7 bases that match TRBD2. V shed 2 bases and J 6 bases; nucleotides not matched to a gene: 11. This CDR3 comprises 16 residues. Germline V gives CDR1 SGHVS, CDR2 FNYEAQ. CDR3 nucleotide sequence: TGTGCCAGCAGCTTACGGCCAGCGGGAAGTCCGGATACGCAGTATTTT. Encoded protein: CASSLRPAGSPDTQYF. Supplemented by reference TRBV7-6 and TRBJ2-3, the full variable domain reads GAGVSQSPRYKVTKRGQDVALRCDPISGHVSLYWYRQALGQGPEFLTYFNYEAQQDKSGLPNDRFSAERPEGSISTLTIQRTEQRDSAMYRCASSLRPAGSPDTQYFGPGTRLTVL.

This clonotype was recorded a few times. The rearrangement links TRBV12-3 or TRBV12-4 to TRBJ2-7, with a possible D match to TRBD2 (7 bases). This CDR3 has 13 residues. Trimming stripped 3 bases from V and 4 bases from J, with 10 bases between. The CDR3 loop reads CASSFGGAYEQYF. CDR3 coding DNA: TGTGCCAGCAGTTTTGGGGGGGCGTACGAGCAGTACTTC.